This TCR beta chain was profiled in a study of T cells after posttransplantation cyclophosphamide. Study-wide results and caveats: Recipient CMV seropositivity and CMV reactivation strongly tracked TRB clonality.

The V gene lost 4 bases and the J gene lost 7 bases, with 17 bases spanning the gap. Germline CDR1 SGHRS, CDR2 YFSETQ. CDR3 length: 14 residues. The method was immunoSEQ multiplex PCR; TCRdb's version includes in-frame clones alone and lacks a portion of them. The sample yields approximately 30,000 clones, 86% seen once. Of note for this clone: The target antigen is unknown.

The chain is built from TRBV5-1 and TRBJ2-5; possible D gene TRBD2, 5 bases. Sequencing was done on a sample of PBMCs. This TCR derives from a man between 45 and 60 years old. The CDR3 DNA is TGCGCCAGCAGCCCGACGGGGAAACGAGGGACCCAGTACTTC. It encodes CASSPTGKRGTQYF.